These T cell receptor beta chains were read from a single sample in a study of cytomegalovirus exposure and HLA in healthy donors. Produced via immunoSEQ multiplex PCR; TCRdb's table is partial and in-frame only. The sample shows 180,000 or so clones, 70% to 85% of them seen only once. What was sequenced was PBMCs. The receptors come from a young man in good health and CMV-seronegative. Both conserved end residues are part of each CDR3. A D gene is named only where the DNA matches it firmly. Clone size is not always given. Where it is, it says once, few, many or a class for expanded clones.

V gene	clone size	J gene	D gene	CDR3 DNA	CDR3 protein
TRBV7-8	-	TRBJ2-7	TRBD1	TGTGCCAGCAGCCTCCGGGACAGCTACGAGCAGTACTTC	CASSLRDSYEQYF
TRBV13	-	TRBJ2-1	TRBD2	TGTGCCAGCAGCTTCACTAGCGGGGGGGCTCTGGATGAGCAGTTCTTC	CASSFTSGGALDEQFF
TRBV15	-	TRBJ2-5	-	TGTGCCACCAGCAGAGGGCAACCCGTCCAAGAGACCCAGTACTTC	CATSRGQPVQETQYF
TRBV27	-	TRBJ1-5	-	TGTGCCAGCAGTTTAAGCGGGGGTGGCAATCAGCCCCAGCATTTT	CASSLSGGGNQPQHF
TRBV5-1	few	TRBJ2-3	TRBD2	TGCGCCAGCAGCTTTATTAGCGGGAGTGGCACAGATACGCAGTATTTT	CASSFISGSGTDTQYF
TRBV7-2	-	TRBJ2-1	-	TGTGCCAGCAGCTTGGCTAGCAACTCCTACAATGAGCAGTTCTTC	CASSLASNSYNEQFF
TRBV29-1	once	TRBJ2-5	-	TGCAGCGCCCAGCCGACCCTGGAGAGGACCCAGTACTTC	CSAQPTLERTQYF
TRBV4-2	-	TRBJ2-3	-	TGTGCCAGCAGCCAAGATGTAAATACGCAGTATTTT	CASSQDVNTQYF
TRBV19	-	TRBJ2-1	TRBD2	TGTGCCAGTAGTATCCTAGGACTAGCGGGGGGGAGCTCCTACAATGAGCAGTTCTTC	CASSILGLAGGSSYNEQFF
TRBV4-3	few	TRBJ1-1	-	TGCGCCAGCAGCCCTAGATGGTGGCCGGTATCGGAGTACACTGAAGCTTTCTTT	CASSPRWWPVSEYTEAFF
TRBV25-1	few	TRBJ1-1	-	TGTGCCAGCAGTGAGTTCGGGGGGCTACAAGCTTTCTTT	CASSEFGGLQAFF
TRBV11-2	-	TRBJ2-2	TRBD2	TGTGCCAGCAGCCCCATTGGGGGGGTTGTCGGGGAGCTGTTTTTT	CASSPIGGVVGELFF
TRBV30	-	TRBJ2-2	-	TGTGCCTGGAGTGTAGGTCGGTGGGGCGTCCCGAACACCGGGGAGCTGTTTTTT	CAWSVGRWGVPNTGELFF
TRBV6-6	-	TRBJ1-2	-	TGTGCCAGCAGTTATTCTGTGGAGGGCTGGGGTGGCTACACCTTC	CASSYSVEGWGGYTF
TRBV10-3	-	TRBJ2-7	-	TGTGCCATCAGTGAGGGCAGGGGATCCTACGAGCAGTACTTC	CAISEGRGSYEQYF
TRBV7-9	-	TRBJ2-7	-	TGTGCCAGCAGCTTATCCAGGGGCCCCTCCTACGAGCAGTACTTC	CASSLSRGPSYEQYF
TRBV9	-	TRBJ2-3	-	TGTGCCAGCAGCCGGTGGGGGGGCGCGGCAGATACGCAGTATTTT	CASSRWGGAADTQYF
TRBV7-2	-	TRBJ2-7	-	TGTGCCAGCAGCTTGCAGGGAAACTACGAGCAGTACTTC	CASSLQGNYEQYF
TRBV29-1	-	TRBJ1-2	-	TGCAGCGTTGAAAGGCAGGGCTATGATGGCTACACCTTC	CSVERQGYDGYTF
TRBV19	-	TRBJ2-1	-	TGTGCCAGTAGTTCCCTGACCGGGACTCCGAGCTCCTACAATGAGCAGTTCTTC	CASSSLTGTPSSYNEQFF
TRBV9	-	TRBJ2-5	TRBD2	TGTGCCAGCAGCGTAGCGGGGCTAGCGGGGGAGACCCAGTACTTC	CASSVAGLAGETQYF
TRBV28	once	TRBJ1-5	-	TGTGCCAGCAGAACAGGAACTTGGGGTCAGCCCCAGCATTTT	CASRTGTWGQPQHF
TRBV7-2	few	TRBJ1-1	TRBD1	TGTGCCAGCAGTCTAGGACAGGGGGTGGGTATGAACACTGAAGCTTTCTTT	CASSLGQGVGMNTEAFF
TRBV30	few	TRBJ2-2	TRBD1	TGTGCCTGGAGGTGGACAGGGGTCACCGGGGAGCTGTTTTTT	CAWRWTGVTGELFF
TRBV5-8	-	TRBJ2-7	-	TGTGCCAGCAGCTTGGCGTACGAGCAGTACTTC	CASSLAYEQYF
TRBV7-9	once	TRBJ2-7	-	TGTGCCAGCAGCTTAGCTGGAGTTGCGACGGGCGAGCAGTACTTC	CASSLAGVATGEQYF
TRBV27	-	TRBJ2-1	TRBD1	TGTGCCAGCATTAGATATTCCCCGGGACAGGGGTATGGGACCAACAATGAGCAGTTCTTC	CASIRYSPGQGYGTNNEQFF
TRBV19	-	TRBJ2-7	TRBD1	TGTGCCAGCCGGGACAGGGGACGCAGCTCCTACGAGCAGTACTTC	CASRDRGRSSYEQYF
TRBV4-2	few	TRBJ2-2	-	TGTGCCAGCAGCCAAGAGGAGGGAAGGAACACCGGGGAGCTGTTTTTT	CASSQEEGRNTGELFF
TRBV11-2	once	TRBJ2-3	-	TGTGCCAGCACCAACACTATGGCTAGCACAGATACGCAGTATTTT	CASTNTMASTDTQYF
TRBV2	-	TRBJ1-5	-	TGTGCCAGCGAAGACCGTAGGGGGCAGCCCCAGCATTTT	CASEDRRGQPQHF
TRBV7-2	few	TRBJ2-1	-	TGTGCCAGCAGCTTAGATCAGGGGGGAAGTGAGCAGTTCTTC	CASSLDQGGSEQFF
TRBV6-1	-	TRBJ2-6	-	TGTGCCACCCCCGGGGTCCTCTCTGGGGCCAACGTCCTGACTTTC	CATPGVLSGANVLTF
TRBV6-5	few	TRBJ2-4	-	TGTGCCAGCAGTACCGGGACTCGAAAGTACTTC	CASSTGTRKYF
TRBV30	-	TRBJ1-2	-	TGTGCCTCGGAGTTGGGGGGTAACTATGGCTACACCTTC	CASELGGNYGYTF
TRBV7-9	few	TRBJ1-1	TRBD1	TGTGCCAGCAGCTTGACAGGGAGCACTGAAGCTTTCTTT	CASSLTGSTEAFF
TRBV6-6	-	TRBJ2-7	TRBD2	TGTGCCAGCAGCCCGGGGGGCTACGAGCAGTACTTC	CASSPGGYEQYF
TRBV6-6	few	TRBJ2-3	TRBD1	TGTGCCAGCAGTTACTCGGACAGGCCCACAGATACGCAGTATTTT	CASSYSDRPTDTQYF
TRBV18	-	TRBJ2-7	-	TGTGCCAGCTCGCGACAGGCTGACTCAAAGGAGCAGTACTTC	CASSRQADSKEQYF
TRBV4-3	-	TRBJ1-4	TRBD1	TGCGCCAGCAGCCACTCCGGGACAGGGGATGAAAAACTGTTTTTT	CASSHSGTGDEKLFF
TRBV20-1	-	TRBJ1-2	-	TGCAGTGCTCAGGACAGATATGGCTACACCTTC	CSAQDRYGYTF
TRBV5-1	-	TRBJ2-5	-	TGCGCCAGCAGCCCTGGACAGGAGGGGGGAGAGACCCAGTACTTC	CASSPGQEGGETQYF
TRBV2	-	TRBJ2-3	-	TGTGCCAGCATGAAGACAGACACGCAGTATTTT	CASMKTDTQYF
TRBV18	-	TRBJ1-2	-	TGTGCCAGCTCACCACCCGGTCGATGGGGGGAAGGCTACACCTTC	CASSPPGRWGEGYTF
TRBV6-5	-	TRBJ1-2	TRBD1	TGTGCCAGCAGTTCACAGGGGAACTATGGCTACACCTTC	CASSSQGNYGYTF
TRBV12-5	-	TRBJ1-1	TRBD1	TGTGCTAGTGGGTCTACAGGGGGCACTGAAGCTTTCTTT	CASGSTGGTEAFF
TRBV7-3	once	TRBJ2-1	-	TGTGCCAGCAGCCTTACAGGTACACCAGTCGATGAGCAGTTCTTC	CASSLTGTPVDEQFF
TRBV11-1	-	TRBJ2-7	TRBD2	TGTGCCAGCAGCTTCGACGGGAGGCTCGAGCAGTACTTC	CASSFDGRLEQYF
TRBV5-1	-	TRBJ2-3	-	TGCGCCAGCAGCCCCGGGAGCACAGATACGCAGTATTTT	CASSPGSTDTQYF
TRBV7-2	-	TRBJ2-2	-	TGTGCCAGCAGCCCACGGGTCATTTCGAACACCGGGGAGCTGTTTTTT	CASSPRVISNTGELFF
TRBV2	-	TRBJ1-5	TRBD1	TGTGCCAGCAGTGTCCCGGGACAGGGGTCACGGGGCAATCAGCCCCAGCATTTT	CASSVPGQGSRGNQPQHF